This is a list of T cell receptor beta chains from one sample in a study of patients and donors after allogeneic stem cell transplantation. TCRdb analysed the RT-PCR reads with MiXCR anew, one entry per CDR3 protein. Here the sample spans about 960,000 distinct CDR3 sequences, about a sixth being singletons. The specimen was blood, either unsorted or a sorted T cell fraction (not recorded which). These receptors all come from a human donor who was either an allogeneic HSCT recipient or a stem cell or donor lymphocyte infusion donor (not recorded which). It is not recorded whose cells these are; they may come from a transplant donor. The CDR3 runs from the conserved cysteine through the conserved F or W. A D gene is named only where the DNA matches it firmly. Not every row has a clone size; where given, it reads once, few, many or a size class.

TRBV21-1	NA	few	20	TRBJ2-1	CASSKGPARKPFHIYNEQFF	TGTGCCAGCAGCAAGGGACCCGCACGAAAGCCTTTCCACATCTACAATGAGCAGTTCTTC
TRBV7-8	TRBD2	NA	16	TRBJ2-7	CASSLARWREAMRQYF	TGTGCCAGCAGCTTAGCGCGGTGGCGGGAGGCGATGAGGCAGTACTTC
TRBV29-1	TRBD1	few	13	TRBJ2-7	CSVLTGLRLEQYF	TGCAGCGTGTTGACAGGGTTACGGCTCGAGCAGTACTTC
TRBV5-1	NA	NA	16	TRBJ2-2	CASSLLLSRGTGELFF	TGCGCCAGCAGCTTGCTCCTGTCCCGGGGCACCGGGGAGCTGTTTTTT
TRBV7-3	NA	NA	13	TRBJ2-7	CASSATGSREQYF	TGTGCCAGCAGCGCTACAGGGTCGCGCGAGCAGTACTTC
TRBV29-1	TRBD2	few	16	TRBJ2-5	CSVEWSSGRVAETQYF	TGCAGCGTTGAATGGTCTAGCGGGAGGGTCGCGGAGACCCAGTACTTC
TRBV29-1	NA	many	13	TRBJ1-1	CSVDPLLNTEAFF	TGCAGCGTTGACCCGTTGTTGAACACTGAAGCTTTCTTT
TRBV15	NA	NA	15	TRBJ2-5	CATSGRNQRQETQYF	TGTGCCACCAGCGGACGCAATCAACGTCAAGAGACCCAGTACTTC
TRBV11-2	NA	few	14	TRBJ2-1	CASSFGNDYNEQFF	TGTGCCAGCAGCTTCGGGAATGACTACAATGAGCAGTTCTTC
TRBV29-1	TRBD2	many	12	TRBJ2-5	CSVDPGGETQYF	TGCAGCGTTGATCCGGGGGGAGAGACCCAGTACTTC
TRBV12-3/TRBV12-4	NA	many	16	TRBJ2-4	CASRRTGGAAKNIQYF	TGTGCCAGCAGGAGAACAGGAGGGGCAGCCAAAAACATTCAGTACTTC
TRBV6-5	NA	NA	15	TRBJ2-3	CASSYSRVVGFTQYF	TGTGCCAGCAGTTACTCGCGGGTCGTAGGGTTCACGCAGTATTTT
TRBV6-5	TRBD2	NA	16	TRBJ2-7	CASSYLSVRGGNEQYF	TGTGCCAGCAGTTACCTCTCGGTGCGGGGAGGGAACGAGCAGTACTTC
TRBV10-3	NA	many	16	TRBJ2-1	CAISDSLASSYNEQFF	TGTGCCATCAGTGATTCCCTTGCCTCCTCCTACAATGAGCAGTTCTTC
TRBV15	NA	NA	15	TRBJ1-3	CATSRDPGSTNTIYF	TGTGCCACCAGCAGAGATCCAGGGTCCACAAACACCATATATTTT
TRBV27	NA	NA	14	TRBJ1-5	CASSWGQEGQPQHF	TGTGCCAGCAGTTGGGGGCAGGAAGGTCAGCCCCAGCATTTT
TRBV24-1	TRBD2	many	14	TRBJ2-7	CATSDSREGYEQYF	TGTGCCACCAGTGATTCGAGGGAGGGCTACGAGCAGTACTTC
TRBV12-3/TRBV12-4	NA	NA	16	TRBJ2-7	CASSPNPGPFVGEQYF	TGTGCCAGCAGCCCAAACCCGGGACCCTTCGTGGGAGAGCAGTACTTC
TRBV7-9	TRBD1	NA	14	TRBJ1-4	CASNLGQGEEKLFF	TGTGCCAGTAACCTTGGACAGGGAGAAGAAAAACTGTTTTTT
TRBV18	TRBD1	few	14	TRBJ1-2	CASSPRGQGNGYTF	TGTGCCAGCTCACCACGGGGACAGGGGAATGGCTACACCTTC
TRBV5-5	NA	NA	14	TRBJ1-1	CASSNQLRNTEAFF	TGTGCCAGCAGTAACCAACTGAGGAACACTGAAGCTTTCTTT
TRBV20-1	NA	few	13	TRBJ1-6	CSARDRHDSPLHF	TGCAGTGCTAGAGATCGTCACGATTCACCCCTCCACTTT
TRBV20-1	TRBD2	many	15	TRBJ2-3	CSARETSGRADTQYF	TGCAGTGCTAGGGAGACTAGCGGGAGAGCGGATACGCAGTATTTT
TRBV29-1	NA	NA	11	TRBJ1-1	CSVDSSGEAFF	TGCAGCGTTGATTCCAGTGGAGAGGCTTTCTTT
TRBV4-3	NA	NA	16	TRBJ2-7	CASSQDSWTMPYEQYF	TGCGCCAGCAGCCAAGATTCATGGACGATGCCCTACGAGCAGTACTTC
TRBV29-1	NA	NA	12	TRBJ1-2	CSVDENSRFIGF	TGCAGCGTTGATGAGAATTCTAGGTTTATCGGCTTC
TRBV14	TRBD2	NA	17	TRBJ2-1	CASSQGSLAGPRGEQFF	TGTGCCAGCAGCCAAGGCTCCCTAGCGGGGCCCAGGGGTGAGCAGTTCTTC
TRBV21-1	NA	few	12	TRBJ1-2	CASNRGNYGYTF	TGTGCCAGCAACAGGGGAAACTATGGCTACACCTTC
TRBV27	NA	NA	17	TRBJ1-3	CASSPQLGGRTGNTIYF	TGTGCCAGCAGTCCCCAATTGGGGGGGCGGACTGGAAACACCATATATTTT
TRBV4-2	TRBD2	many	16	TRBJ2-3	CASSQVAGGGTDTQYF	TGTGCCAGCAGCCAAGTAGCGGGAGGGGGCACAGATACGCAGTATTTT
TRBV20-1	NA	NA	14	TRBJ2-3	CSARSGSLDDTQYF	TGCAGTGCTCGCTCCGGGTCCCTCGACGATACGCAGTATTTT
TRBV5-1	NA	few	14	TRBJ2-1	CASSLADPTTAAFF	TGCGCCAGCAGCTTGGCCGACCCAACAACCGCCGCGTTCTTC
TRBV5-1	NA	NA	14	TRBJ1-1	CASSFRELDTEAFF	TGCGCCAGCAGCTTCAGAGAGCTGGACACTGAAGCTTTCTTT